Each of the 5 T cell receptor beta chains below was sequenced from the same sample in a study of blood T cell repertoires in COVID-19. This table comes from immunoSEQ multiplex PCR, and its TCRdb copy is limited to in-frame clones, with some not included. The top ten clones hold around 9.5% of a sample with 170,000 or so clones, 88% of them seen once. The sequenced sample consisted of PBMCs or T cells enriched from blood (not recorded which). The receptors come from a woman younger than 30 who had recovered from COVID-19.

This chain uses TRBV9 with TRBJ2-3; 13 bases are a match to TRBD2. The germline V gene has CDR1 SGDLS and CDR2 YYNGEE. This CDR3 has 18 residues. Trimming cost V 3 bases and J 1 base; bases outside gene matches: 8. CDR3 sequence reads: CASSGPGLAGTRTDTQYF. The CDR3 DNA reads as TGTGCCAGCAGCGGCCCGGGACTAGCGGGGACCCGCACAGATACGCAGTATTTT.

The table lists this clone with a count of one. The genes are TRBV2 and TRBJ2-1; 8 bases fit TRBD2. The CDR3 runs to 14 residues. Germline loops: CDR1 SNHLY, CDR2 FYNNEI. V lost 8 bases, J lost 3 bases, and 6 bases stayed unmatched. The CDR3 DNA reads TGTGCCAGCGAAAGCGGGAGCCACTACAATGAGCAGTTCTTC. Amino acids: CASESGSHYNEQFF.

As DNA, the CDR3 is TGCGCCAGCAAGGAGATGACTTCTAAAGAGACCCAGTACTTC. It yields the protein CASKEMTSKETQYF. The chain uses TRBV5-1 and TRBJ2-5; D is ambiguous. This CDR3 is built from 14 residues. Germline CDR1 SGHRS, CDR2 YFSETQ. The ends were cut back, 6 bases at V and 3 bases at J, with 15 bases in the middle.

The J gene is TRBJ1-1, the V gene TRBV19, with TRBD1 matching 8 bases. CDR1 is LNHDA and CDR2 is SQIVND in the germline V gene (reference sequence). This CDR3 has 14 amino acids. V trimming: 6 bases; J trimming: 6 bases; junction bases outside the gene matches: 9. CDR3 region: CASSTRDRNSEAFF. CDR3 sequence (DNA): TGTGCCAGTAGCACACGGGACAGGAATTCTGAAGCTTTCTTT. Full variable domain (rest looked up from reference TRBV19 and TRBJ1-1): DGGITQSPKYLFRKEGQNVTLSCEQNLNHDAMYWYRQDPGQGLRLIYYSQIVNDFQKGDIAEGYSVSREKKESFPLTVTSAQKNPTAFYLCASSTRDRNSEAFFGQGTRLTVV.

This chain uses TRBV7-9 with TRBJ2-1; D perhaps matches TRBD1 (6 bases). V was pared by 1 base and J by 2 bases, with 9 bases between. This CDR3 spans 15 amino acids. Germline V gene data show CDR1 as SEHNR and CDR2 as FQNEAQ (reference sequence). The CDR3 region has the DNA TGTGCCAGCAGCTTAGAGGGACAAACCTACAATGAGCAGTTCTTC. It translates to CASSLEGQTYNEQFF.